The T cell receptor (beta chain) described here comes from a study of blood T cells in healthy people across ages. A sample-barcoded 5' primer and a J-beta primer mix were used in a second PCR of roughly 6 to 11 cycles. MiXCR, run by TCRdb on the 5' RACE reads, gives a single entry per CDR3 protein. The sample lists roughly 1.4 million distinct CDR3 sequences, roughly 64% occurring once. CDR1 is MGHRA, CDR2 YSYEKL, per germline. The V gene lost 4 bases and the J gene lost 0 bases, with 13 bases spanning the gap. CDR3 length equals 16 residues. This clonotype was picked up a small number of times. The sequence derives from a man aged 18 to 30 in good health. The sequenced sample was blood. V is TRBV4-1 and J is TRBJ2-1; no firm D call. The CDR3 DNA is TGCGCCAGCAGCCGAGTGTGGCGGAGCTCCTACAATGAGCAGTTCTTC. Translating gives CASSRVWRSSYNEQFF.